This T cell receptor beta chain was recovered during a study of T-cell memory formation after mild COVID-19. The wider study: TCR clusters were mostly donor specific. Regarding the study as a whole: The finding that pre-infection memory included some responding clones suggested that cross-reactive memory joined.

This CDR3 spans 15 amino acids. CDR1 and CDR2 from the germline V gene are SGHDT and YYEEEE. The trim removed 2 bases at V and 6 bases at J, leaving 6 bases unmatched. It was 5'RACE with constant-segment primers that produced the TCR alpha and TCR beta cDNA libraries, which carried sample barcodes and UMIs. TCRdb reprocessed the 5' RACE reads via MiXCR and lists one record per CDR3 protein. The sample yields roughly 300,000 distinct CDR3 sequences, around 15% seen once. Worth noting for this clonotype: Its antigen is still unknown.

The sequenced material came from PBMCs or a T cell subset sorted from them (not recorded which). The receptor comes from a man younger than 30 who had mild COVID-19 (a few samples of this study predate the infection). Cell type and time point are not known. V and J are TRBV5-6 and TRBJ2-1, with 9 bases aligning to TRBD1. The DNA of the CDR3 is TGTGCCAGCAGCTTAGGGACAGGGTTATTCAATGAGCAGTTCTTC. Encoded protein: CASSLGTGLFNEQFF.